This T cell receptor beta chain was identified during a study of blood T cell repertoires in COVID-19. Study-level information: Material from acute and convalescent COVID-19 was sourced from the United States, Italy and Spain.

The CDR3 length is 13 residues. The V and J ends lost 0 bases and 6 bases respectively, with 9 bases between them. CDR1 SGHNT and CDR2 YENEEA come from the germline V gene. Original analysis: From reference gene primer amplification, estimates of nucleated cell counts were derived. TCRdb's table, derived via immunoSEQ multiplex PCR, lists solely in-frame clones and lacks some. V and J calls plus clone size are reproduced from that table; the DNA served to infer D and trimming. This sample yields around 190,000 clones, of which around nine tenths are seen a single time; around 1.6% belongs to the top ten.

The chain recombines TRBV11-3 with TRBJ2-7; the D is unclear. This TCR was sampled from a man between 18 and 35 years old with active or convalescent COVID-19. Sequencing was performed on peripheral blood. In DNA form, the CDR3 reads TGTGCCAGCAGCTTAGATCACGGAGCCGAGCAGTACTTC. Residues: CASSLDHGAEQYF.